This TCR beta chain was found in a study of T cells after yellow fever vaccination. This clonotype was observed a handful of times. Its specificity is not known. In making TCR cDNA, 5'RACE template switching added a universal primer site and UMIs to it. MiXCR, applied by TCRdb to the 5' RACE reads, yields one record per CDR3 protein. The table includes under 350,000 distinct CDR3 sequences, roughly 4.3% detected once. There are 13 residues in the CDR3. Deletions cut 5 bases from V and 2 bases from J, with 7 bases between. Points from the study as a whole: Shared CD4/CD8 clonotypes were a small share, likely from convergent recombination.

Sequenced here: PBMCs, sampled 5 days after the yellow fever booster vaccination. The sequence was obtained from a man younger than 30 who received the YFV17D yellow fever vaccine. The V gene is TRBV12-3 or TRBV12-4, the J gene TRBJ1-3; D is undetermined. CDR3 in DNA: TGTGCCAGCAGTAGCCAGCCTGGAAACACCATATATTTT. This gives the protein CASSSQPGNTIYF.